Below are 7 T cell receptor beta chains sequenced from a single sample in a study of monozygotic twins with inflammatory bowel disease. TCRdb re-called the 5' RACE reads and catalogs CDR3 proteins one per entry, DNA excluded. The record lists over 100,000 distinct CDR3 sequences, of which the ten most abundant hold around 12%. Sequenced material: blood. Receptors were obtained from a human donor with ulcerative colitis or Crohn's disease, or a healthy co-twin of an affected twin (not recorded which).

The CDR3 spells CASSRTEGSGNTIYF. The chain joins TRBV18 to TRBJ1-3. Germline V CDR1 and CDR2: KGHSH, LQKENI. The CDR3 spans 15 residues.

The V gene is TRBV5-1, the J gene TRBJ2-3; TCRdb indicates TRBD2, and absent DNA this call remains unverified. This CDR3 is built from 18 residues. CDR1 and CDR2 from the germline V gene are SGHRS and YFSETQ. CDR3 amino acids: CAGSLAKSSGASTDTQYF.

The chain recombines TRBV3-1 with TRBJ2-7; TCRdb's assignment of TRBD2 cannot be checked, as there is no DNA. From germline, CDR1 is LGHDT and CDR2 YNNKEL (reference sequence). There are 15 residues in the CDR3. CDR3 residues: CASSQYGLADYEQYF.

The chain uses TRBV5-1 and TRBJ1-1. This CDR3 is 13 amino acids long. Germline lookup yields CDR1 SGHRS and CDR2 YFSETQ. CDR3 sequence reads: CASSRGQREVAFF. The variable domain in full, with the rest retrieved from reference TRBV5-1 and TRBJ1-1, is KAGVTQTPRYLIKTRGQQVTLSCSPISGHRSVSWYQQTPGQGLQFLFEYFSETQRNKGNFPGRFSGRQFSNSRSEMNVSTLELGDSALYLCASSRGQREVAFFGQGTRLTVV.

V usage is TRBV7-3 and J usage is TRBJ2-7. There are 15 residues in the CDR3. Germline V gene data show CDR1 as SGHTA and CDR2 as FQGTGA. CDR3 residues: CASSLDSTGPYEQYF.

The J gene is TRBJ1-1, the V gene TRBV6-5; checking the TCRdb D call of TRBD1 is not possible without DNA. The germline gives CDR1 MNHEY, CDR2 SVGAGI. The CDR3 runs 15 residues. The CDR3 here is CASSYGRQDLNEAFF.

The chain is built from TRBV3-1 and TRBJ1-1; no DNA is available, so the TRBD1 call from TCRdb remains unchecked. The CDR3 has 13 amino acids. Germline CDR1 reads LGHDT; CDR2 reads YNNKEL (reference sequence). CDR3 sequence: CASSQVRGTEAFF. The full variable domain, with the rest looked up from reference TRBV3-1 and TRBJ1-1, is DTAVSQTPKYLVTQMGNDKSIKCEQNLGHDTMYWYKQDSKKFLKIMFSYNNKELIINETVPNRFSPKSPDKAHLNLHINSLELGDSAVYFCASSQVRGTEAFFGQGTRLTVV.